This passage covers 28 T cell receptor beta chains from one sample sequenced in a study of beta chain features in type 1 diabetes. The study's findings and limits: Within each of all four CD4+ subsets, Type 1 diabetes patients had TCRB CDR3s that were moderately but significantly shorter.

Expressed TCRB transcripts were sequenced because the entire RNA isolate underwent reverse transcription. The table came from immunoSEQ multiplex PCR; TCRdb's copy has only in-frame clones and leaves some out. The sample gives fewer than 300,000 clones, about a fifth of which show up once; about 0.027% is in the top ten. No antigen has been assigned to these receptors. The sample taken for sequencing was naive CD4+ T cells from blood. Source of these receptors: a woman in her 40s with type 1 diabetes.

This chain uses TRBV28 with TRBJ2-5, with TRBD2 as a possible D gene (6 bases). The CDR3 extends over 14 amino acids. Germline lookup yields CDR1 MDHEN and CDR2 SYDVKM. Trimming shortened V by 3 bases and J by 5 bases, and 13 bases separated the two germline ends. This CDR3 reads CASSFTGGWETQYF. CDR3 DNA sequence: TGTGCCAGCAGTTTCACCGGAGGGTGGGAGACCCAGTACTTC.

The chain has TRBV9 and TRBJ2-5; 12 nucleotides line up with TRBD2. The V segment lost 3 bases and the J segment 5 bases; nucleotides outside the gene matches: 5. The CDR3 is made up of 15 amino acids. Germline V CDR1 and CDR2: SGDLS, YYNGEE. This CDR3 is CASSGTSGVTETQYF. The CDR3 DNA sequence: TGTGCCAGCAGCGGGACTAGCGGGGTCACGGAGACCCAGTACTTC.

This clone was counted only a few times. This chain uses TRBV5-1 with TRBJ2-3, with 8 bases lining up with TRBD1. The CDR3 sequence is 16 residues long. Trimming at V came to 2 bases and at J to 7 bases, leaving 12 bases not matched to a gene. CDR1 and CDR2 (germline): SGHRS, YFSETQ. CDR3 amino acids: CASSFSSGGAGNTQYF. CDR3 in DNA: TGCGCCAGCAGCTTTAGCTCAGGGGGCGCAGGGAATACGCAGTATTTT.

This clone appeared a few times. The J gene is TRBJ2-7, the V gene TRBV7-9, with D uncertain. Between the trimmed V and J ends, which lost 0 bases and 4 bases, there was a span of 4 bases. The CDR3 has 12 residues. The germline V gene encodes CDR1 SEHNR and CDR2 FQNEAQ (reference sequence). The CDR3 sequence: CASSLAEYEQYF. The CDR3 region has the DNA TGTGCCAGCAGCTTAGCGGAGTACGAGCAGTACTTC.

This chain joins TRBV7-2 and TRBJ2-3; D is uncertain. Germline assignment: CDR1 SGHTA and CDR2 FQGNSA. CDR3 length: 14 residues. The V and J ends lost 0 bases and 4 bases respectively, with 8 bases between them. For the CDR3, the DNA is TGTGCCAGCAGCTTAGCGCGTCTAGCAGATACGCAGTATTTT. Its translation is CASSLARLADTQYF.

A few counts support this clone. The CDR3 DNA follows: TGTGCCAGCAGACCGCCGACAGGGGAATACGAGCAGTACTTC. This gives the protein CASRPPTGEYEQYF. This sequence joins TRBV6-5 and TRBJ2-7; 8 bases align to TRBD1. CDR3 size: 14 residues. Germline CDR1 MNHEY, CDR2 SVGAGI. The V segment lost 6 bases and the J segment 4 bases; nucleotides outside the gene matches: 8.

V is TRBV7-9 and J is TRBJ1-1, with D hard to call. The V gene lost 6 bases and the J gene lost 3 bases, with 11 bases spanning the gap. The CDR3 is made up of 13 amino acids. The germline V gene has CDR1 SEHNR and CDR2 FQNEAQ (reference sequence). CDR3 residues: CASSPTADTEAFF. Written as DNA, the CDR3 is TGTGCCAGCAGTCCTACAGCGGACACTGAAGCTTTCTTT.

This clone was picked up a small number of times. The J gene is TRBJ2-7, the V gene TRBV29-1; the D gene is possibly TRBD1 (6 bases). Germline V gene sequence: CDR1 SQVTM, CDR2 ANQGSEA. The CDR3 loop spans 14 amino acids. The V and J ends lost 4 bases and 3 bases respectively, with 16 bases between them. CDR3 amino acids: CSVGADREGYEQYF. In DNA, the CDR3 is TGCAGCGTTGGGGCGGACAGAGAGGGCTACGAGCAGTACTTC.

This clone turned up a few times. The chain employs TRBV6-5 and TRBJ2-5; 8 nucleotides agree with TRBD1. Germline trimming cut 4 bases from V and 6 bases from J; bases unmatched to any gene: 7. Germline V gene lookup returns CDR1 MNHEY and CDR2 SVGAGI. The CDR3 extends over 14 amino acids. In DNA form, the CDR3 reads TGTGCCAGCAGTTCCACAGGGGGTAGAAAGACCCAGTACTTC. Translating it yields CASSSTGGRKTQYF.

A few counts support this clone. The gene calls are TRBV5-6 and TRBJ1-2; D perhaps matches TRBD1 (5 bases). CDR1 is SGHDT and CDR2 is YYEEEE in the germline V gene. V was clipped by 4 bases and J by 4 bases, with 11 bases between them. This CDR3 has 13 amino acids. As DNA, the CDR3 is TGTGCCAGCAGCCTCGGGACTAGCTATGGCTACACCTTC. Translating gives CASSLGTSYGYTF.

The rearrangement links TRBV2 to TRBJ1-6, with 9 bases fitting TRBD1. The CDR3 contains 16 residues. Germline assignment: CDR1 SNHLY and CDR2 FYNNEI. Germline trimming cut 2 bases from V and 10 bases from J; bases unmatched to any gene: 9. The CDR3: CASSEHIGTGNSPLHF. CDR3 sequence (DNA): TGTGCCAGCAGTGAACATATCGGGACAGGGAACTCACCCCTCCACTTT.

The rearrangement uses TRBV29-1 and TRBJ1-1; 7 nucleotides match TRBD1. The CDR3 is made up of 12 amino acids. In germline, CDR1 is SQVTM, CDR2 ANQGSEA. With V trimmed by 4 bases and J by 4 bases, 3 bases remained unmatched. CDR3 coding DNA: TGCAGCGTTGTGGCAGGGGGCACTGAAGCTTTCTTT. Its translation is CSVVAGGTEAFF. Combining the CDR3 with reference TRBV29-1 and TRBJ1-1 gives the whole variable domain SAVISQKPSRDICQRGTSLTIQCQVDSQVTMMFWYRQQPGQSLTLIATANQGSEATYESGFVIDKFPISRPNLTFSTLTVSNMSPEDSSIYLCSVVAGGTEAFFGQGTRLTVV.

CDR3: CASSGLDSSNYGYTF. The CDR3 DNA reads TGTGCCAGCAGCGGCCTGGACAGCTCTAACTATGGCTACACCTTC. The chain recombines TRBV9 with TRBJ1-2; a possible D gene is TRBD1 (6 bases). Germline-derived CDR1 and CDR2 are SGDLS and YYNGEE. Trimming left V 3 bases short and J 0 bases short, with 12 bases between. This CDR3 has 15 amino acids.

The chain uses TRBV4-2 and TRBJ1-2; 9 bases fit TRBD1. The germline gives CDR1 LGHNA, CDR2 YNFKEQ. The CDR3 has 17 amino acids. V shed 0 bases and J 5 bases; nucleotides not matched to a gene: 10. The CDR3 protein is CASSQENTGGARYGYTF. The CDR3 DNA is TGTGCCAGCAGCCAAGAGAATACAGGGGGCGCGAGGTATGGCTACACCTTC.

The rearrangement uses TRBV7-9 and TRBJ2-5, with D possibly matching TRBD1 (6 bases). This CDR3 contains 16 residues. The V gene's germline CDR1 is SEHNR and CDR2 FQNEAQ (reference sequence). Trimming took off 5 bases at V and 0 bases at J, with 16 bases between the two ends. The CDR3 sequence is CASSIGTLMYQETQYF. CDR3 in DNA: TGTGCCAGCAGCATCGGGACACTCATGTACCAAGAGACCCAGTACTTC.

The CDR3 spells CASSLTEMNTGELFF. The CDR3 DNA follows: TGTGCCAGCAGCCTCACGGAGATGAACACCGGGGAGCTGTTTTTT. The J gene is TRBJ2-2, the V gene TRBV9; D is uncertain. V lost 4 bases and J lost 1, with 11 bases in between. CDR1 SGDLS and CDR2 YYNGEE come from the germline V gene. This CDR3 is 15 amino acids long.

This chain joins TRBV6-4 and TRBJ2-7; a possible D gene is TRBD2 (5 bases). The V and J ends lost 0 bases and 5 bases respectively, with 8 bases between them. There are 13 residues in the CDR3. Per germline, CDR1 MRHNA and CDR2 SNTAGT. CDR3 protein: CASSDSNGNEQYF. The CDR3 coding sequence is TGTGCCAGCAGTGACTCGAACGGGAACGAGCAGTACTTC.

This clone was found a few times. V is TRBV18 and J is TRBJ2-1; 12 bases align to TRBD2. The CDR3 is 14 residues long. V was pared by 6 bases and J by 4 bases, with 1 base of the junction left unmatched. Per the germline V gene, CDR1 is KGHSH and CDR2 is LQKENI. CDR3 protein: CASSGTSGYNEQFF. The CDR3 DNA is TGTGCCAGCTCCGGGACTAGCGGGTACAATGAGCAGTTCTTC.

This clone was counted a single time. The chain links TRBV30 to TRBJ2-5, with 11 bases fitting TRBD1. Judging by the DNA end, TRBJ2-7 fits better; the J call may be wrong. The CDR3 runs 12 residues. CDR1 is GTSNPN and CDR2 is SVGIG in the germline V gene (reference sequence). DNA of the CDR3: TGTGCCCACGGACAGGGGGCGGGCGAGCAGTACTTC. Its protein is CAHGQGAGEQYF.

In nucleotides, the CDR3 is TGTGCCAGCAGCTTAATGCAGGACTCCTACGAGCAGTACTTC. It specifies CASSLMQDSYEQYF. The gene calls are TRBV7-9 and TRBJ2-7; D is unresolved. Germline-derived CDR1 and CDR2 are SEHNR and FQNEAQ (reference sequence). The CDR3 length is 14 residues. Trimming took 2 bases from V and 0 from J, leaving 8 bases between them.

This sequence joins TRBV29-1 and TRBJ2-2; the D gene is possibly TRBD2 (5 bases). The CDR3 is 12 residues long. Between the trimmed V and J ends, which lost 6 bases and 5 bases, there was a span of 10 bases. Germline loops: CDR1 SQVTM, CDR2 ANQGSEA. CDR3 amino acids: CSVSRGTGELFF. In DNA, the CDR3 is TGCAGCGTCTCTCGGGGAACCGGGGAGCTGTTTTTT.

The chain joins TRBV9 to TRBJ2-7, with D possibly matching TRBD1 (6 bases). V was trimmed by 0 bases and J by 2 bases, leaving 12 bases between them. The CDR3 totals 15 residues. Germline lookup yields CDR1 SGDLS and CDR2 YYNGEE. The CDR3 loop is CASSVGGQRTYEQYF. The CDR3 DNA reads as TGTGCCAGCAGCGTAGGAGGACAGAGAACCTACGAGCAGTACTTC. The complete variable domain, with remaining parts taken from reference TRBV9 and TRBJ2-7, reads DSGVTQTPKHLITATGQRVTLRCSPRSGDLSVYWYQQSLDQGLQFLIQYYNGEERAKGNILERFSAQQFPDLHSELNLSSLELGDSALYFCASSVGGQRTYEQYFGPGTRLTVT.

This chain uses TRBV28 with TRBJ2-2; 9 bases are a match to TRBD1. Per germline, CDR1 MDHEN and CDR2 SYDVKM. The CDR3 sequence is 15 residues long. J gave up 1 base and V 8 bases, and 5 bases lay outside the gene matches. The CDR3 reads CASRPGQGNTGELFF. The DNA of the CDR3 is TGTGCCAGCCGTCCGGGACAGGGGAACACCGGGGAGCTGTTTTTT.

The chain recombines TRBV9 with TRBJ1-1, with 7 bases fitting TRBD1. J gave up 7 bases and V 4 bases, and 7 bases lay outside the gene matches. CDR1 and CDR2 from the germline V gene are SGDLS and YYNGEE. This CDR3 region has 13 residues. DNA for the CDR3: TGTGCCAGCAGCCCAGGGGGGTGGCTTGAAGCTTTCTTT. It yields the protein CASSPGGWLEAFF.

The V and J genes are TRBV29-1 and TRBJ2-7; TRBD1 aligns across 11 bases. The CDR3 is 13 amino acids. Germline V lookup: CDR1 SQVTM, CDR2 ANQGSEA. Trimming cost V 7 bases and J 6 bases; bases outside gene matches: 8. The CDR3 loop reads CSAAGDRGGEQYF. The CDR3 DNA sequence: TGCAGCGCCGCGGGGGACAGGGGGGGCGAGCAGTACTTC.

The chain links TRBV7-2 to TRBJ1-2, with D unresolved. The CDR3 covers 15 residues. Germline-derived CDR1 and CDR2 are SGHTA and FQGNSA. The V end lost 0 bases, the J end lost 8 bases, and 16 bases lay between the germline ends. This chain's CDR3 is CASSLAGAGQYGYTF. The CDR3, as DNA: TGTGCCAGCAGCTTAGCGGGAGCCGGCCAGTACGGCTACACCTTC. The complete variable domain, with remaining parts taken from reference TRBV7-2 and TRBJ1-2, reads GAGVSQSPSNKVTEKGKDVELRCDPISGHTALYWYRQSLGQGLEFLIYFQGNSAPDKSGLPSDRFSAERTGGSVSTLTIQRTQQEDSAVYLCASSLAGAGQYGYTFGSGTRLTVV.

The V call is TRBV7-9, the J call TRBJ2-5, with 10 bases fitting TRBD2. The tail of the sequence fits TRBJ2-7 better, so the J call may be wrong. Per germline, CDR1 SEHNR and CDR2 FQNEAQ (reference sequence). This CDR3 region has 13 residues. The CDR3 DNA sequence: TGTGCCAGCAGCAGAATAGCGGGGGGCGAGCAGTACTTC. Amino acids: CASSRIAGGEQYF.

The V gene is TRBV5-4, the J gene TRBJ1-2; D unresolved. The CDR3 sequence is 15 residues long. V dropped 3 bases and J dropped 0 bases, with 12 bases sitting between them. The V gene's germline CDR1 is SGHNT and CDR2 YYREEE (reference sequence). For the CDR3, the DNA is TGTGCCAGCAGCTCCCGGGGTGTAGCTAACTATGGCTACACCTTC. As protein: CASSSRGVANYGYTF.